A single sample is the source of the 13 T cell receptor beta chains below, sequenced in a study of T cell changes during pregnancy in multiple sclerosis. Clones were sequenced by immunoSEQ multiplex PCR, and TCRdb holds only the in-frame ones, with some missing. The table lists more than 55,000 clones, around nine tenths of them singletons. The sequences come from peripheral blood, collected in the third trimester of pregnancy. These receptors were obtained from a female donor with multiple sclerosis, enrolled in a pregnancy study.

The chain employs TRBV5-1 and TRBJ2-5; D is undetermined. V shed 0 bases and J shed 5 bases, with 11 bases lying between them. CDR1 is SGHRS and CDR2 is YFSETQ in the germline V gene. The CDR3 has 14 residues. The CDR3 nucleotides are TGCGCCAGCAGCTTGGCTTCAGGATGGGAGACCCAGTACTTC. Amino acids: CASSLASGWETQYF.

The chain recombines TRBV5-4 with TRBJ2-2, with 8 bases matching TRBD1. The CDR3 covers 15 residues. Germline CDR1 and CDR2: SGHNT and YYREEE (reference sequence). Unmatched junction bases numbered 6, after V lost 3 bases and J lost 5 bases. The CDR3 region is CASSSGQGETGELFF. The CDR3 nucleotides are TGTGCCAGCAGCTCCGGACAGGGTGAGACCGGGGAGCTGTTTTTT.

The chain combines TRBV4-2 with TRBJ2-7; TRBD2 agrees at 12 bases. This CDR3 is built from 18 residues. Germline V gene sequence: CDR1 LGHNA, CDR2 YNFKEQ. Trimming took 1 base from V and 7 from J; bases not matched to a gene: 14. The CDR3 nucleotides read TGTGCCAGCAGCCAAGGGGGACCGGGACTAGCGGGTGCTAAAGAGCAGTACTTC. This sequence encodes CASSQGGPGLAGAKEQYF.

The CDR3 sequence: CASSPYTGSGANVLTF. Written as DNA, the CDR3 is TGCGCCAGCTCACCCTACACGGGCTCTGGGGCCAACGTCCTGACTTTC. The chain carries TRBV5-1 and TRBJ2-6, with no clear D. V lost 7 bases to trimming and J lost 0 bases, with 14 bases between them. Germline V CDR1 and CDR2: SGHRS, YFSETQ. There are 16 residues in the CDR3.

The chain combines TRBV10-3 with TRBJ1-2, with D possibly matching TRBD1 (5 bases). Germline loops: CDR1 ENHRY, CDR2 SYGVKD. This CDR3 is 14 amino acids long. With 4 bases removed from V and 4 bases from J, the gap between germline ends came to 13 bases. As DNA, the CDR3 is TGTGCCATCAGTGGGGGGGAGGAGGGCTATGGCTACACCTTC. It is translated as CAISGGEEGYGYTF.

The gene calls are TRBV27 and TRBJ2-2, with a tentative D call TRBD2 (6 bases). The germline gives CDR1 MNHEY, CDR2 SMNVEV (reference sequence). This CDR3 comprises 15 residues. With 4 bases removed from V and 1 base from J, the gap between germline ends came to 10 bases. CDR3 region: CASSWGGVNTGELFF. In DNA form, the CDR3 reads TGTGCCAGCAGTTGGGGCGGGGTGAACACCGGGGAGCTGTTTTTT.

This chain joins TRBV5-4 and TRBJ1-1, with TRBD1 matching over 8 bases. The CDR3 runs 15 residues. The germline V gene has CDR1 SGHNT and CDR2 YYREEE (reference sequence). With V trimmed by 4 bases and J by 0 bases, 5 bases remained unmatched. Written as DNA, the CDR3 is TGTGCCAGCAGCCAGGGGGCGGGGATGAACACTGAAGCTTTCTTT. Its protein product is CASSQGAGMNTEAFF.

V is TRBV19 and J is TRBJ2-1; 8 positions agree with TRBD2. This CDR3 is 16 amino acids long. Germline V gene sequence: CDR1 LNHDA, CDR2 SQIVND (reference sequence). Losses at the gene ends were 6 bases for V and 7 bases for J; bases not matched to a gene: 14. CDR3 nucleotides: TGTGCCAGTAGGATAACTAGCGGAGGGATGGGGAATGAGCAGTTCTTC. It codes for CASRITSGGMGNEQFF. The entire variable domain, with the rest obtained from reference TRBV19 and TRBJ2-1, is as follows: DGGITQSPKYLFRKEGQNVTLSCEQNLNHDAMYWYRQDPGQGLRLIYYSQIVNDFQKGDIAEGYSVSREKKESFPLTVTSAQKNPTAFYLCASRITSGGMGNEQFFGPGTRLTVL.

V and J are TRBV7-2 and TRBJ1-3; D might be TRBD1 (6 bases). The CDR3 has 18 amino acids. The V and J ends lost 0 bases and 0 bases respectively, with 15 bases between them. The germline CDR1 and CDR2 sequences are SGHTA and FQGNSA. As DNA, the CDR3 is TGTGCCAGCAGCTTAGCTTGGGGGCAGGCCATCTCTGGAAACACCATATATTTT. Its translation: CASSLAWGQAISGNTIYF.

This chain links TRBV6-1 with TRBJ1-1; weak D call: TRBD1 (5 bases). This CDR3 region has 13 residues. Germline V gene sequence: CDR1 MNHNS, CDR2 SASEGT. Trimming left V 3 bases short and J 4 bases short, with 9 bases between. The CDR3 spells CASSEQGGTEAFF. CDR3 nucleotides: TGTGCCAGCAGTGAGCAGGGCGGCACTGAAGCTTTCTTT.

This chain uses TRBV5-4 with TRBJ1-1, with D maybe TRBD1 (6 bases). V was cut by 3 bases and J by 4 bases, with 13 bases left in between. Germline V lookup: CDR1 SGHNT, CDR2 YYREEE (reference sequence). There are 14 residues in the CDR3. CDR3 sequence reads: CASSWEIGGTEAFF. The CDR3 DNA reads TGTGCCAGCAGCTGGGAGATAGGGGGCACTGAAGCTTTCTTT.

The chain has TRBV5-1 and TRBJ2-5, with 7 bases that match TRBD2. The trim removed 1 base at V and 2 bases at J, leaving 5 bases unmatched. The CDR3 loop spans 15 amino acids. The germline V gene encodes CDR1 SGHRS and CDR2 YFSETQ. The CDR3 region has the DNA TGCGCCAGCAGCTTGCAGGGAGCGGGGCAAGAGACCCAGTACTTC. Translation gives CASSLQGAGQETQYF.

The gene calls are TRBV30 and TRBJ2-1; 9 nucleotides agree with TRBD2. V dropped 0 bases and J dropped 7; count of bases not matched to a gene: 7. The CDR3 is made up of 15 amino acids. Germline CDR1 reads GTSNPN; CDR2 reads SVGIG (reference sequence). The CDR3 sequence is CAWSVLAGVGNEQFF. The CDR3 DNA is TGTGCCTGGAGTGTATTAGCGGGAGTGGGTAATGAGCAGTTCTTC.